This T cell receptor beta chain was sequenced for a study of OX40 agonist ivuxolimab in advanced cancers. The overall study: Patients were dosed intravenously with ivuxolimab at 0.01 to 10 mg/kg every 2 weeks.

Researchers took blood at baseline, on cycle 4 day 1, and on cycle 7 day 1. Method: immunoSEQ multiplex PCR; TCRdb's copy keeps in-frame clones and lacks some. In the table there are 60,000 to 65,000 clones, 84% of which are singletons. The V gene end was trimmed by 2 bases and the J gene end by 0 bases; junction bases not matched to a gene: 7. Germline-derived CDR1 and CDR2 are LNHDA and SQIVND (reference sequence). The CDR3 has 18 amino acids. The sequenced sample was CD4+ or CD8+ T cells sorted from blood, obtained in a trial of the OX40 agonist ivuxolimab. This chain uses TRBV19 with TRBJ2-6; 7 nucleotides line up with TRBD1. The source is an adult with an advanced solid tumor such as melanoma, head and neck, liver or kidney cancer. CDR3 DNA sequence: TGTGCCAGTAGTATACGGACAGGAATCAACTCTGGGGCCAACGTCCTGACTTTC. Its translation is CASSIRTGINSGANVLTF.